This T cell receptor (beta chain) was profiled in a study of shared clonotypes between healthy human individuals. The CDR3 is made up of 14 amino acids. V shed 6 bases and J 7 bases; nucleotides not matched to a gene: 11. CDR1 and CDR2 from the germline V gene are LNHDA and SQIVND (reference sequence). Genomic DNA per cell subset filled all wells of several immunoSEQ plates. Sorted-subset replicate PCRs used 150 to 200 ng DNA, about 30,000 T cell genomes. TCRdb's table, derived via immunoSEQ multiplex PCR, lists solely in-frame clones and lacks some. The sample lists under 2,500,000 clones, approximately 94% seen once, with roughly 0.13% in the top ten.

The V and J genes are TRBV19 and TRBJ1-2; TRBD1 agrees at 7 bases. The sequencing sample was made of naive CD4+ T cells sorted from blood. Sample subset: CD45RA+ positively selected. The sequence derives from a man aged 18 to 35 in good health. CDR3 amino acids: CASRMPGGRVGYTF. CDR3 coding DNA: TGTGCCAGTAGGATGCCAGGGGGACGAGTTGGCTACACCTTC.